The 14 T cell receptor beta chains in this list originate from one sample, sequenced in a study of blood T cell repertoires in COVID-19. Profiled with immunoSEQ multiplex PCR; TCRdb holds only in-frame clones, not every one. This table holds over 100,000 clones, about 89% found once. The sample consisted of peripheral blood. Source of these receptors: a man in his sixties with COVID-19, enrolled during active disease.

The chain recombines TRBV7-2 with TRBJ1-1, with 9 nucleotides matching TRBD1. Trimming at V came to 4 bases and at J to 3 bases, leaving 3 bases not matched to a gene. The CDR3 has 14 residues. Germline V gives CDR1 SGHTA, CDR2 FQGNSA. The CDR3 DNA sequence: TGTGCCAGCAGCTCGGACAGGGGTCACACTGAAGCTTTCTTT. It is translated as CASSSDRGHTEAFF.

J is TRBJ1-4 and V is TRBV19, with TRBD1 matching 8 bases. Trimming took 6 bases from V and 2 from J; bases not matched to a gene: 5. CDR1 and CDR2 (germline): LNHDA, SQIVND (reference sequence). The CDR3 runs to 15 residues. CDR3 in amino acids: CASRDRVATNEKLFF. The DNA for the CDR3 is TGTGCCAGTAGGGACAGGGTGGCGACTAATGAAAAACTGTTTTTT.

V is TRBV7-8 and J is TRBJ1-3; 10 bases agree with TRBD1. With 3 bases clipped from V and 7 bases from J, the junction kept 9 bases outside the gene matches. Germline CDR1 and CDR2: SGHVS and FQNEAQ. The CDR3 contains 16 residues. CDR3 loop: CASSLRQGAGGNTIYF. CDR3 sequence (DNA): TGTGCCAGCAGCTTGCGACAGGGGGCGGGAGGGAACACCATATATTTT.

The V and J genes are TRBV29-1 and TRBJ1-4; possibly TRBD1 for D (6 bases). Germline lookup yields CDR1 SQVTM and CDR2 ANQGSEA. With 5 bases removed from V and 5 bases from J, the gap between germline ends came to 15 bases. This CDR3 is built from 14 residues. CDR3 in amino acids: CSVRSRGGNEKLFF. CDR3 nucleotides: TGCAGCGTTCGTTCGAGGGGGGGAAATGAAAAACTGTTTTTT.

The CDR3 loop is CASSLGREQYF. The CDR3 coding sequence is TGTGCCAGCAGCCTTGGGAGGGAGCAGTACTTC. The chain carries TRBV5-4 and TRBJ2-7, with D possibly being TRBD2 (6 bases). Germline CDR1 is SGHNT and CDR2 is YYREEE (reference sequence). The V and J ends lost 4 bases and 7 bases respectively, with 9 bases between them. This CDR3 contains 11 residues. Based on the CDR3 plus reference TRBV5-4 and TRBJ2-7, the full variable domain is ETGVTQSPTHLIKTRGQQVTLRCSSQSGHNTVSWYQQALGQGPQFIFQYYREEENGRGNFPPRFSGLQFPNYSSELNVNALELDDSALYLCASSLGREQYFGPGTRLTVT.

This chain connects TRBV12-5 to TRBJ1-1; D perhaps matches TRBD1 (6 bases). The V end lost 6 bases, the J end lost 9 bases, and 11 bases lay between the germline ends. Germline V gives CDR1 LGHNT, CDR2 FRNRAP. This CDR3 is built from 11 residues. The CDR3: CASGNDRKAFF. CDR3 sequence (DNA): TGTGCTAGTGGAAATGACAGGAAAGCTTTCTTT.

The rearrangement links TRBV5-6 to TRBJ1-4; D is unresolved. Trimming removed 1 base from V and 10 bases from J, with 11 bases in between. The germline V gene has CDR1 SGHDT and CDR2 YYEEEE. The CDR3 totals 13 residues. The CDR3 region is CASSLFRGRKLFF. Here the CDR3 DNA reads TGTGCCAGCAGCTTGTTCAGAGGCCGAAAACTGTTTTTT.

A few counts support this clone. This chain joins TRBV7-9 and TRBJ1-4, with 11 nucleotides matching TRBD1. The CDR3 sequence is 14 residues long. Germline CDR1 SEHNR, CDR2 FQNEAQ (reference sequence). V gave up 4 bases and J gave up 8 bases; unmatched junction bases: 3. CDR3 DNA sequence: TGTGCCAGCAGCTCAGGGACAGGGGGGGAAAAACTGTTTTTT. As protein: CASSSGTGGEKLFF.

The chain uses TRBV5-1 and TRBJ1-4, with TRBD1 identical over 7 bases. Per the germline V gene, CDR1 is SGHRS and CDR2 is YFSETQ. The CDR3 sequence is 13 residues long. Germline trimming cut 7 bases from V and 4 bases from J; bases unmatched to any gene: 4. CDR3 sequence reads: CASGQGDNEKLFF. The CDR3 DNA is TGCGCCAGCGGCCAGGGGGATAATGAAAAACTGTTTTTT. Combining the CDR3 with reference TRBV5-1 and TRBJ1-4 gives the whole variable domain KAGVTQTPRYLIKTRGQQVTLSCSPISGHRSVSWYQQTPGQGLQFLFEYFSETQRNKGNFPGRFSGRQFSNSRSEMNVSTLELGDSALYLCASGQGDNEKLFFGSGTQLSVL.

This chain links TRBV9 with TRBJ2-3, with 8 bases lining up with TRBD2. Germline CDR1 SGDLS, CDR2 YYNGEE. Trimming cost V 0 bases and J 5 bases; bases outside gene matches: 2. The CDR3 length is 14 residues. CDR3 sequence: CASSVAGGGDTQYF. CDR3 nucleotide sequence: TGTGCCAGCAGCGTAGCGGGGGGGGGAGATACGCAGTATTTT. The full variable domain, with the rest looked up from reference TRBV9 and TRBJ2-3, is DSGVTQTPKHLITATGQRVTLRCSPRSGDLSVYWYQQSLDQGLQFLIQYYNGEERAKGNILERFSAQQFPDLHSELNLSSLELGDSALYFCASSVAGGGDTQYFGPGTRLTVL.

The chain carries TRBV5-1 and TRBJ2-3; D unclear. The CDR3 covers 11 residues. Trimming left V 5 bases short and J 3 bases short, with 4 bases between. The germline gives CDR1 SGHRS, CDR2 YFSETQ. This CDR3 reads CASSETDTQYF. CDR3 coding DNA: TGCGCCAGCAGTGAGACAGATACGCAGTATTTT.

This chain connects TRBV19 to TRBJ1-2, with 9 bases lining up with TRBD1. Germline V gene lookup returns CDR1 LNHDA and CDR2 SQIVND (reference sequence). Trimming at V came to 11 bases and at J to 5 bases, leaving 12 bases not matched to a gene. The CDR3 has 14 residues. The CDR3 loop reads CASEGRQGEYGYTF. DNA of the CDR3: TGTGCCTCGGAGGGGCGACAGGGGGAATATGGCTACACCTTC.

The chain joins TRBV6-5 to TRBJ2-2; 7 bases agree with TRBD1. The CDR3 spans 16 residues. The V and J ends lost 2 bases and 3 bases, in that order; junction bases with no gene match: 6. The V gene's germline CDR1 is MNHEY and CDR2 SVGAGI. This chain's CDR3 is CASSYVTGSYTGELFF. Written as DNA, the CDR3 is TGTGCCAGCAGTTACGTGACAGGGTCCTACACCGGGGAGCTGTTTTTT.

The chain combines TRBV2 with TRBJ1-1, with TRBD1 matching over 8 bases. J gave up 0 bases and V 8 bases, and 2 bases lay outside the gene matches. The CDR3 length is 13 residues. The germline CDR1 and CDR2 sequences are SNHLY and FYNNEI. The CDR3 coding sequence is TGTGCCAGCGGACAGGGCATGAACACTGAAGCTTTCTTT. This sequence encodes CASGQGMNTEAFF.